This TCR beta chain was sequenced in a study of memory CD8 T cells in hepatitis C reinfection. The CDR3 totals 17 residues. Germline trimming cut 5 bases from V and 1 base from J; bases unmatched to any gene: 10. Germline-derived CDR1 and CDR2 are SGHAT and FQNNGV. The data were produced by immunoSEQ multiplex PCR, yet TCRdb's version contains in-frame clones alone and is incomplete. The data contain 40,000 to 45,000 clones, over 75% of them singletons. Time point described: peak reinfection, 3 to 8 weeks after reinfection detection. TCR sequencing was done directly ex vivo on sorted cells, without expansion in vitro.

J is TRBJ2-5 and V is TRBV11-2; 10 positions agree with TRBD2. Sequenced input: naive CD8+ T cells sorted from blood. This clonotype originated in a man between 18 and 29 years old with hepatitis C virus infection. The CDR3 here is CASSPGTSDLLQETQYF. CDR3 in DNA: TGTGCCAGCAGCCCGGGGACTAGCGACCTCCTCCAAGAGACCCAGTACTTC. Using reference TRBV11-2 and TRBJ2-5 for the parts outside the CDR3, the full variable domain is EAGVAQSPRYKIIEKRQSVAFWCNPISGHATLYWYQQILGQGPKLLIQFQNNGVVDDSQLPKDRFSAERLKGVDSTLKIQPAKLEDSAVYLCASSPGTSDLLQETQYFGPGTRLLVL.